This T cell receptor (beta chain) was identified in a study of CD8 T cells in Susac syndrome. Study-level points and caveats: The CD4+ T cell repertoires in Susac syndrome did not show any clonal expansion.

TCR beta sequences were obtained from blood CD8+ and CD4+ T cells. After extraction with the RNeasy kit, roughly 0.45 to 1 ug of the RNA was reverse transcribed using random hexamers. The method of amplification for TCR beta CDR3 was immunoSEQ multiplex PCR, covering 54 Vbeta and 13 Jbeta. A single record per CDR3 protein comes from TCRdb applying MiXCR to the immunoSEQ multiplex PCR reads. The table includes around 140,000 distinct CDR3 sequences, more than 85% detected once. Comment on this clonotype: Its target is not known.

Sequencing was performed on CD4+ T cells from PBMCs. The sequence was collected from a human donor with Susac syndrome.

For the CDR3, the DNA is TGTGCCAGCAGCTTAGGGGAGGGGCGGGGGACTGAAGCTTTCTTT. Protein: CASSLGEGRGTEAFF. The rearrangement joins TRBV7-8 to TRBJ1-1; TRBD1 might be the D (5 bases). The germline V gene encodes CDR1 SGHVS and CDR2 FQNEAQ. V lost 1 base to trimming and J lost 5 bases, with 14 bases between them. The CDR3 loop spans 15 amino acids.